Following are 25 T cell receptor beta chains from one sample sequenced in a study of regulatory T cells in long-lasting Graves disease. The time point denotes: newly diagnosed GD, antithyroid drugs for less than 3 months. Scientists built the TCR library using RNA that was extracted from PBMCs. With iRepertoire HTBI primers and Arm-PCR of CDR3 regions, TCR beta libraries were built. TCRdb analysed the multiplex PCR reads with MiXCR anew, one entry per CDR3 protein. The sample lists under 250,000 distinct CDR3 sequences; roughly 19% were seen once. Separately, the same data were catalogued under a study of T cells in Graves' hyperthyroidism and ophthalmopathy.

Source: peripheral blood mononuclear cells (PBMCs), taken at new diagnosis, from a patient treated with antithyroid drugs. These receptors all come from a woman aged 25 to 39 with Graves disease.

The chain uses TRBV18 and TRBJ2-2; D gene uncertain. Trimming removed 4 bases at V and 6 bases at J, with 9 bases between. In germline, CDR1 is KGHSH, CDR2 LQKENI. This CDR3 region has 13 residues. This CDR3 reads CASSRAESGELFF. CDR3 DNA sequence: TGTGCCAGCTCACGGGCGGAATCCGGGGAGCTGTTTTTT.

About this clonotype: A read error may account for a junction end that differs from germline. This chain uses TRBV7-9 with TRBJ1-1; D is undetermined. The germline CDR1 and CDR2 sequences are SEHNR and FQNEAQ (reference sequence). The CDR3 spans 13 residues. The DNA for the CDR3 is TGTGTCATCCAACCCGTTTCGGCCACTGAAGCTTTCTTC. It specifies CVIQPVSATEAFF.

In its sample, this clonotype was seen many times. This rearrangement joins TRBV19 to TRBJ1-2; 8 nucleotides match TRBD1. Germline V CDR1 and CDR2: LNHDA, SQIVND (reference sequence). CDR3 size: 13 residues. V shed 4 bases, J shed 7 bases, and the junction held 5 bases outside the gene matches. This CDR3 is CASSTGQVIGYTF. The CDR3, as DNA: TGTGCCAGTAGTACGGGACAGGTGATTGGCTACACCTTC.

This clonotype was detected ten times or more. The V and J genes are TRBV5-1 and TRBJ2-5; TRBD1 or TRBD2 may be the D gene (5 bases each). This CDR3 is 15 amino acids long. V lost 5 bases and J 0 bases, leaving 14 bases between the germline ends. CDR1 is SGHRS and CDR2 is YFSETQ in the germline V gene. The CDR3: CASRAGTQDQETQYF. The CDR3 DNA reads as TGCGCCAGCAGGGCCGGGACCCAAGACCAAGAGACCCAGTACTTC.

There are many counts of this clonotype. The J gene is TRBJ1-2, the V gene TRBV7-8; 7 nucleotides match TRBD1. Germline CDR1 is SGHVS and CDR2 is FQNEAQ. The CDR3 spans 14 residues. The trim removed 1 base at V and 8 bases at J, leaving 7 bases unmatched. The CDR3 loop is CASSLDLTGFGYTF. The CDR3 DNA reads as TGTGCCAGCAGCTTAGACCTGACAGGGTTCGGCTACACCTTC.

This clonotype was observed at least ten times. The V gene is TRBV7-3, the J gene TRBJ2-2, with TRBD2 matching 7 bases. The V gene end was trimmed by 5 bases and the J gene end by 3 bases; junction bases not matched to a gene: 6. The CDR3 is 15 residues long. Germline V lookup: CDR1 SGHTA, CDR2 FQGTGA. CDR3 nucleotide sequence: TGTGCCAGCAGCCCCCGGAGCGGGGACACCGGGGAGCTGTTTTTT. Residues: CASSPRSGDTGELFF.

The V call is TRBV3-1, the J call TRBJ2-5, with 12 bases lining up with TRBD1. CDR1 is LGHDT, CDR2 YNNKEL, per germline (reference sequence). The CDR3 is 16 residues long. V shed 6 bases and J 5 bases; nucleotides not matched to a gene: 10. The CDR3 region has the DNA TGTGCCAGCAGTTTAGCGCGGGACAGGGGGCAGGAGACCCAGTACTTC. Its protein product is CASSLARDRGQETQYF.

This clonotype was detected many times. The J gene is TRBJ1-1, the V gene TRBV27; D is uncertain. The V gene's germline CDR1 is MNHEY and CDR2 SMNVEV (reference sequence). With 4 bases removed from V and 6 bases from J, the gap between germline ends came to 18 bases. The CDR3 contains 15 residues. CDR3 protein: CASSSHSAVTPEAFF. CDR3 bases: TGTGCCAGCAGTTCCCATTCGGCAGTCACCCCTGAAGCTTTCTTT.

The CDR3 is CASSQEGLRVPEAFF. The CDR3 DNA follows: TGTGCCAGCAGCCAAGAGGGTTTGAGGGTCCCTGAAGCTTTCTTT. The V and J genes are TRBV14 and TRBJ1-1; D not resolved. This CDR3 has 15 residues. The germline V gene encodes CDR1 SGHDN and CDR2 FVKESK. V lost 0 bases, J lost 6 bases, and 14 bases lay in between.

This clonotype was seen many times. The V and J genes are TRBV19 and TRBJ2-6, with D unclear. The CDR3 is 14 amino acids. V was pared by 6 bases and J by 0 bases, with 6 bases between. Germline-derived CDR1 and CDR2 are LNHDA and SQIVND (reference sequence). The chain's CDR3 is CASSDISGANVLTF. For the CDR3, the DNA is TGTGCCAGTAGCGACATCTCTGGGGCCAACGTCCTGACTTTC.

This clonotype was seen repeatedly, ten times or more. The chain recombines TRBV11-2 with TRBJ2-5, with 10 bases identical to TRBD1. The CDR3 consists of 14 residues. Germline CDR1 is SGHAT and CDR2 is FQNNGV. The V and J ends lost 7 bases and 5 bases, in that order; junction bases with no gene match: 7. The CDR3 spells CASTSGQGWETQYF. The CDR3 bases are TGTGCCAGCACCTCGGGACAGGGGTGGGAGACCCAGTACTTC. Variable domain in full (rest from reference TRBV11-2 and TRBJ2-5): EAGVAQSPRYKIIEKRQSVAFWCNPISGHATLYWYQQILGQGPKLLIQFQNNGVVDDSQLPKDRFSAERLKGVDSTLKIQPAKLEDSAVYLCASTSGQGWETQYFGPGTRLLVL.

This clonotype was seen ten or more times. The genes are TRBV19 and TRBJ1-2; D might be TRBD1 (6 bases). Germline V gene data show CDR1 as LNHDA and CDR2 as SQIVND (reference sequence). The CDR3 covers 13 residues. V lost 7 bases, J lost 2 bases, and 11 bases lay in between. The CDR3 DNA sequence: TGTGCCAGTACCCCGGACAGAAACTATGGCTACACCTTC. Its protein is CASTPDRNYGYTF.

In this sample, this clonotype turned up many times. This sequence joins TRBV28 and TRBJ1-5; a possible D gene is TRBD1 (5 bases). CDR1 is MDHEN and CDR2 is SYDVKM in the germline V gene. The CDR3 is made up of 15 amino acids. Trimming took off 7 bases at V and 2 bases at J, with 15 bases between the two ends. The CDR3 coding sequence is TGTGCCAGCACCCAAGCGGGGGTGGGCAATCAGCCCCAGCATTTT. This encodes CASTQAGVGNQPQHF.

The table lists this clonotype with many counts. This rearrangement joins TRBV19 to TRBJ2-2; TRBD1 matches 8 bases. The length of the CDR3 is 15 residues. Trimming at V came to 6 bases and at J to 0 bases, leaving 3 bases not matched to a gene. CDR1 and CDR2 from the germline V gene are LNHDA and SQIVND (reference sequence). The CDR3 sequence: CASSRDRSNTGELFF. The CDR3 DNA reads as TGTGCCAGTAGCCGGGACAGGTCGAACACCGGGGAGCTGTTTTTT.

This clonotype was recorded at least ten times. This chain links TRBV6-5 with TRBJ1-2; D not certain. CDR3 length: 15 residues. V dropped 4 bases and J dropped 4 bases, with 16 bases sitting between them. CDR1 is MNHEY, CDR2 SVGAGI, per germline. The CDR3 region is CASSFGTTSLYGYTF. CDR3 DNA sequence: TGTGCCAGCAGTTTTGGAACGACAAGCCTCTATGGCTACACCTTC.

This clonotype was observed many times. The rearrangement uses TRBV12-3 or TRBV12-4 and TRBJ2-1, with 7 positions matching TRBD2. The junction had 9 bases not matched to a gene; V was cut back by 4 bases and J by 3 bases. The CDR3 is made up of 16 amino acids. Here the CDR3 reads CASSSRGSGYYNEQFF. The CDR3 nucleotides are TGTGCCAGCAGTTCCCGTGGTAGCGGGTACTACAATGAGCAGTTCTTC.

This clonotype occurred a few times. This may be a read error, as it is one base from a much larger clone. The rearrangement uses TRBV3-1 and TRBJ1-1; the D gene is possibly TRBD1 (6 bases). Per the germline V gene, CDR1 is LGHDT and CDR2 is YNNKEL (reference sequence). This CDR3 contains 12 residues. The CDR3 nucleotides read TGTGCCAGCTGCCAAGGGGGGAGGGAAGCTTTCTTT. Its protein product is CASCQGGREAFF.

This clonotype was recorded at least ten times. The J gene is TRBJ1-1, the V gene TRBV3-1; tentatively, D is TRBD1 (6 bases). The CDR3 runs to 15 residues. V dropped 4 bases and J dropped 2 bases, with 14 bases sitting between them. Germline V CDR1 and CDR2: LGHDT, YNNKEL (reference sequence). The CDR3 sequence is CASSPSPGGNTEAFF. Written as DNA, the CDR3 is TGTGCCAGCAGCCCAAGTCCCGGGGGCAACACTGAAGCTTTCTTT.

This clonotype was seen once. V usage is TRBV15 and J usage is TRBJ2-7, with D unresolved. The CDR3 covers 12 residues. Germline loops: CDR1 LNHNV, CDR2 YYDKDF (reference sequence). Trimming left V 7 bases short and J 4 bases short, with 11 bases between. Here the CDR3 DNA reads TGTGCCACCAAGAGGATGGGGTACGAGCAGTACTTC. Translation: CATKRMGYEQYF.

This chain uses TRBV5-5 with TRBJ2-7; 7 bases agree with TRBD1. V lost 3 bases to trimming and J lost 2 bases; unmatched junction nucleotides: 8. CDR3 size: 15 residues. Germline CDR1 SGHKS, CDR2 YYEKEE (reference sequence). The CDR3 loop reads CASSWGDRAPYEQYF. CDR3 bases: TGTGCCAGCAGCTGGGGCGACAGGGCCCCCTACGAGCAGTACTTC.

This clonotype has ten or more counts. V gene TRBV10-3 combines with J gene TRBJ2-3; TRBD2 agrees at 11 bases. The length of the CDR3 is 17 residues. CDR1 and CDR2 from the germline V gene are ENHRY and SYGVKD. V gave up 2 bases and J gave up 3 bases; unmatched junction bases: 7. The CDR3 DNA is TGTGCCATCAGTGAGGATAAACGACTAGCGGGGACAGATACGCAGTATTTT. It codes for CAISEDKRLAGTDTQYF.

There are many counts of this clonotype. The junction departs from the called germline gene at one end, perhaps through a read error. The rearrangement links TRBV5-5 to TRBJ1-5; D might be TRBD1 (5 bases). Germline CDR1 reads SGHKS; CDR2 reads YYEKEE (reference sequence). This CDR3 has 14 residues. In DNA form, the CDR3 reads TGCGCCAGCAGAGCAGGGATTGGGGATCAGCCCCAGCATTTT. Translating it yields CASRAGIGDQPQHF.

This clonotype has at least ten counts. V gene TRBV12-3 or TRBV12-4 combines with J gene TRBJ1-5; 7 bases fit TRBD1. The CDR3 loop spans 13 amino acids. J gave up 6 bases and V 7 bases, and 6 bases lay outside the gene matches. CDR3 loop: CASTRQGFQPQHF. The DNA for the CDR3 is TGTGCCAGCACTCGACAGGGCTTTCAGCCCCAGCATTTT.

This clonotype was observed many times. V usage is TRBV10-2 and J usage is TRBJ1-4; D unclear. Trimming took off 8 bases at V and 0 bases at J, with 16 bases between the two ends. The CDR3 has 16 residues. Per germline, CDR1 WSHSY and CDR2 SAAADI. The CDR3 reads CASGWSHATTNEKLFF. The CDR3 coding sequence is TGCGCCAGCGGGTGGAGTCATGCAACAACTAATGAAAAACTGTTTTTT.

This clonotype was counted ten times or more. DNA of the CDR3: TGTGCCAGTAGTACATCCGGGACGGCAGGCGGCTACACCTTC. Encoded protein: CASSTSGTAGGYTF. J is TRBJ1-2 and V is TRBV19, with D possibly matching TRBD1 (5 bases). Trimming removed 4 bases at V and 8 bases at J, with 17 bases between. The CDR3 length is 14 residues. The germline CDR1 and CDR2 sequences are LNHDA and SQIVND (reference sequence).